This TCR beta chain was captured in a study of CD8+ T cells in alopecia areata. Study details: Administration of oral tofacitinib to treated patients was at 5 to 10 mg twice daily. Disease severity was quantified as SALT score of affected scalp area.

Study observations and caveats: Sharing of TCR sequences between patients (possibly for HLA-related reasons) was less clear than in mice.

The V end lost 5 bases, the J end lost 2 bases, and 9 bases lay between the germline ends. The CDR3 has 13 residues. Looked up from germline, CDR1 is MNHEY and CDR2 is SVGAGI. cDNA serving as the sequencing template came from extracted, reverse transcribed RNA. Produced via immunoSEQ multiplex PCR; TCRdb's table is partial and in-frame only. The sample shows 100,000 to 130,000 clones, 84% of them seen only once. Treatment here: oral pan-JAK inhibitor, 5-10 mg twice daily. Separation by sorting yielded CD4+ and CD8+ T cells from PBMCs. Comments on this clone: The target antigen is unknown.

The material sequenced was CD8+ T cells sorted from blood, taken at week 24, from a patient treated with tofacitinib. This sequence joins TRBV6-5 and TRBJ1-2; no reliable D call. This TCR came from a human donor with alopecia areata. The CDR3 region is CASSEGMNYGYTF. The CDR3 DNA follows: TGTGCCAGCAGTGAGGGCATGAACTATGGCTACACCTTC.